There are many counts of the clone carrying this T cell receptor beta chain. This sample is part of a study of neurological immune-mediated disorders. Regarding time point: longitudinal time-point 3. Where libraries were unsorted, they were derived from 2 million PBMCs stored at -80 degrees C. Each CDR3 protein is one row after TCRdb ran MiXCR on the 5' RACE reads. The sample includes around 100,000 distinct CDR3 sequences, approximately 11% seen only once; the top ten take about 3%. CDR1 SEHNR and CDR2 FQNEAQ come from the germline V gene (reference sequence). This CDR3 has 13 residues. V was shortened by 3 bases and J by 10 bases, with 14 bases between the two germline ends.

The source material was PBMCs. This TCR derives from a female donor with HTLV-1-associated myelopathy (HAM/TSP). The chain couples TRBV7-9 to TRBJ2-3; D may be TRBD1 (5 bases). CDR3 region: CASSFDSRRSQYF. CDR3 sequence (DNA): TGTGCCAGCAGCTTCGACAGCCGGCGGTCGCAGTATTTT.